The present T cell receptor (beta chain) was sequenced within a study of patients and donors after allogeneic stem cell transplantation. In TCRdb, the RT-PCR reads were re-called with MiXCR into one record per CDR3 protein. Here the sample spans about 110,000 distinct CDR3 sequences, about a third being singletons. This clonotype has only a few counts. This CDR3 has 15 residues. J lost 4 bases, V lost 2 bases, and 5 bases had no gene match. The germline gives CDR1 DFQATT, CDR2 SNEGSKA (reference sequence). Sequencing used blood, either unsorted or a sorted T cell fraction (not recorded which). J is TRBJ1-3 and V is TRBV20-1, with TRBD1 matching over 10 bases. The receptor's source is a human donor who was either an allogeneic HSCT recipient or a stem cell or donor lymphocyte infusion donor (not recorded which). It is not recorded whose cells these are; they may come from a transplant donor. CDR3 sequence: CSARPGTGVGNTIYF. The CDR3 DNA reads as TGCAGTGCTAGACCCGGGACAGGGGTCGGAAACACCATATATTTT.